This record looks at one T cell receptor (beta chain) sequence and its context. Antigen specificity is unknown. This record belongs to a study of CD8 T cells in Susac syndrome. The CDR3 is made up of 14 amino acids. In germline, CDR1 is MDHEN, CDR2 SYDVKM. V lost 3 bases to trimming and J lost 2 bases, with 5 bases between them. General study findings and limits: CD8+ clones in Susac expanded most in TEMRA cells and active patients. Susac-specific public clones were found in total CD8+ and CD8+ TEMRA repertoires, numbering fewer than 20 and five, respectively.

Random hexamers were used to reverse transcribe the RNA input (about 0.5 to 1 ug). Amplification of TCR beta CDR3 across 54 Vbeta and 13 Jbeta was performed with immunoSEQ multiplex PCR. TCRdb reprocessed the immunoSEQ multiplex PCR reads via MiXCR and lists one record per CDR3 protein. The sample shows some 130,000 distinct CDR3 sequences, about 95% of them seen only once. The origin of this receptor is a human donor with Susac syndrome. Sequencing was done on a sample of CD8+ T cells from PBMCs. The chain recombines TRBV28 with TRBJ2-6; unclear D gene. The CDR3 coding sequence is TGTGCCAGCAGTTTTAGGGCTGGGGCCAACGTCCTGACTTTC. Translating gives CASSFRAGANVLTF.